The text below deals with one T cell receptor beta chain. V was cut by 2 bases and J by 2 bases, with 13 bases left in between. Germline CDR1 reads LNHDA; CDR2 reads SQIVND (reference sequence). CDR3 length: 16 residues. The time point denotes: baseline pretreatment blood. Treatment specified: 15 Gy SBRT to primary tumor, nephrectomy 4 weeks later. The data were taken from a study of radiation and T cells in renal cell carcinoma. The table came from immunoSEQ multiplex PCR; TCRdb's copy has only in-frame clones and leaves some out. The sample holds 100,000 to 150,000 clones, around 80% seen once. This sequence was found in a woman between 55 and 75 years old with renal cell carcinoma. Here the sequenced sample was blood, taken from a patient whose treatment included radiotherapy and nephrectomy. V and J are TRBV19 and TRBJ1-5; possible D gene TRBD1, 5 bases. The CDR3 sequence: CASSIWGIRGNQPQHF. CDR3 DNA: TGTGCCAGTAGTATATGGGGTATCAGGGGCAATCAGCCCCAGCATTTT.